The 10 T cell receptor beta chains below come from one sample, sequenced in a study of blood T cell repertoires in COVID-19 (dated by TCRdb to 2020 to 2022). Library preparation used the immunoSEQ multiplex PCR assay. TCRdb took over this immuneACCESS table, retaining in-frame rearrangements with V and J assigned. Such tables are incomplete; in checked studies, under half of the missing clones stem from an unresolved V gene, and the remainder is unexplained. The sample includes roughly 250,000 clones, with 80% to 90% observed a single time. The ten largest clones add up to roughly 12% of the sample. The specimen sequenced was peripheral blood. The receptors stem from a woman in her twenties or thirties with COVID-19, enrolled during active disease.

The chain joins TRBV7-8 to TRBJ1-3, with 7 positions matching TRBD1. Trimming took 5 bases from V and 2 from J; bases not matched to a gene: 6. The CDR3 spans 15 residues. CDR1 is SGHVS, CDR2 FQNEAQ, per germline. CDR3 amino acids: CASSKFGTAGNTIYF. DNA for the CDR3: TGTGCCAGCAGCAAATTTGGGACAGCTGGAAACACCATATATTTT.

The rearrangement uses TRBV4-1 and TRBJ2-1; D not certain. The CDR3 is 14 amino acids. Per germline, CDR1 MGHRA and CDR2 YSYEKL. The germline V and J ends were trimmed by 3 bases and 0 bases, with 6 bases remaining between them. CDR3 sequence (DNA): TGCGCCAGCAGCCAGTACAGCTCCTACAATGAGCAGTTCTTC. It yields the protein CASSQYSSYNEQFF.

The gene calls are TRBV30 and TRBJ2-3; TRBD1 is a possible D gene (6 bases). V gave up 0 bases and J gave up 0 bases, with 19 bases separating them. The CDR3 is made up of 18 amino acids. CDR1 GTSNPN and CDR2 SVGIG come from the germline V gene (reference sequence). CDR3 in amino acids: CAWSVTLRGFFSTDTQYF. CDR3 DNA: TGTGCCTGGAGTGTGACCCTTAGGGGGTTCTTTAGCACAGATACGCAGTATTTT. Full variable domain (outside the CDR3, taken from reference TRBV30 and TRBJ2-3): SQTIHQWPATLVQPVGSPLSLECTVEGTSNPNLYWYRQAAGRGLQLLFYSVGIGQISSEVPQNLSASRPQDRQFILSSKKLLLSDSGFYLCAWSVTLRGFFSTDTQYFGPGTRLTVL.

CDR3 in amino acids: CAISGGQGNYGYTF. DNA of the CDR3: TGTGCCATCAGTGGGGGACAGGGGAACTATGGCTACACCTTC. V is TRBV10-3 and J is TRBJ1-2; 10 bases match TRBD1. Looked up from germline, CDR1 is ENHRY and CDR2 is SYGVKD. V lost 4 bases and J lost 2; bases outside the gene matches: 1. The CDR3 is made up of 14 amino acids.

This chain connects TRBV9 to TRBJ2-7, with 10 bases lining up with TRBD2. The V gene end was trimmed by 0 bases and the J gene end by 2 bases; junction bases not matched to a gene: 8. The CDR3 totals 17 residues. Germline assignment: CDR1 SGDLS and CDR2 YYNGEE. This CDR3 reads CASSVAAGGPVAYEQYF. The CDR3 DNA reads TGTGCCAGCAGCGTAGCAGCGGGGGGGCCTGTTGCCTACGAGCAGTACTTC.

Only one count was recorded for this clone. The gene calls are TRBV5-1 and TRBJ2-2; D gene uncertain. Germline V lookup: CDR1 SGHRS, CDR2 YFSETQ. V dropped 4 bases and J dropped 5 bases, with 9 bases sitting between them. This CDR3 comprises 13 residues. The CDR3 loop reads CASSPYMTGELFF. DNA of the CDR3: TGCGCCAGCAGCCCTTACATGACCGGGGAGCTGTTTTTT. The full variable domain, completed using reference TRBV5-1 and TRBJ2-2, is KAGVTQTPRYLIKTRGQQVTLSCSPISGHRSVSWYQQTPGQGLQFLFEYFSETQRNKGNFPGRFSGRQFSNSRSEMNVSTLELGDSALYLCASSPYMTGELFFGEGSRLTVL.

The V call is TRBV7-8, the J call TRBJ1-2; unclear D gene. This CDR3 region has 13 residues. V dropped 4 bases and J dropped 3 bases, with 9 bases sitting between them. Germline values: CDR1 SGHVS, CDR2 FQNEAQ. CDR3 nucleotides: TGTGCCAGCAGCTCGAGGGAATACTATGGCTACACCTTC. It translates to CASSSREYYGYTF.

The chain couples TRBV6-4 to TRBJ2-1; 10 bases align to TRBD2. The CDR3 runs 15 residues. Trimming removed 5 bases from V and 9 bases from J; junction bases left unmatched: 10. Germline CDR1 is MRHNA and CDR2 is SNTAGT. CDR3 DNA sequence: TGTGCCAGCAGTTTCAGCGGGGGGGCGGCGGGTGAGCAGTTCTTC. Amino acids: CASSFSGGAAGEQFF.

The chain links TRBV7-8 to TRBJ1-6, with D unresolved. V shed 6 bases and J shed 11 bases, with 17 bases lying between them. This CDR3 spans 14 amino acids. Germline V lookup: CDR1 SGHVS, CDR2 FQNEAQ. Written as DNA, the CDR3 is TGTGCCAGCAGTTTTTACGGCAAGGCGGCACCCCTCCACTTT. Translating it yields CASSFYGKAAPLHF.

CDR3 nucleotide sequence: TGTGCCAGCAGCCAAGATGGCGGGTCCTACAATGAGCAGTTCTTC. Protein product: CASSQDGGSYNEQFF. V and J are TRBV4-2 and TRBJ2-1, with D possibly being TRBD2 (5 bases). The V end lost 0 bases, the J end lost 1 base, and 7 bases lay between the germline ends. This CDR3 spans 15 amino acids. Germline CDR1 reads LGHNA; CDR2 reads YNFKEQ.